Following are 18 T cell receptor delta chains from one sample sequenced in a study of Vδ1+ human thymocytes. Study results and limitations: In the thymus, TRG and TRD repertoires looked highly polyclonal with Gaussian CDR3 lengths.

RNA was extracted from the cells and then reverse transcribed. Multiplex PCR used pooled V-gene forward primers and a constant-region reverse primer to amplify CDR3s. TCRdb reprocessed the multiplex PCR reads using CATT. The sample has under 80,000 delta-chain clones; around 35% are singletons. These receptors have no identified antigens. Sequencing was done on a sample of Vdelta1+ gamma-delta thymocytes from the thymus. Documented subset: FACS-sorted CD3+ TCRalphabeta- TCRVdelta1+ TCRVdelta2- thymocytes. The receptors were gathered from a boy under two years old who had congenital heart surgery.

This chain links TRDV1 with TRDJ1; D remains ambiguous. CDR1 TSWWSYY and CDR2 QGS come from the germline V gene. V was cut by 0 bases and J by 2 bases, with 22 bases left in between. This CDR3 has 19 amino acids. Written as DNA, the CDR3 is TGTGCTCTTGGGGAACTGAAGATCTATCCCCCGAAGAGAACCGATAAACTCATCTTT. Its translation: CALGELKIYPPKRTDKLIF.

This sequence joins TRDV1 and TRDJ1, with TRDD3 as a possible D gene (5 bases). Germline CDR1 TSWWSYY, CDR2 QGS. The ends were cut back, 1 base at V and 4 bases at J, with 31 bases in the middle. CDR3 size: 21 residues. CDR3 in amino acids: CALGEPSFRSWGPDAIDKLIF. In DNA form, the CDR3 reads TGTGCTCTTGGGGAACCGTCTTTTCGGTCATGGGGACCCGACGCCATCGATAAACTCATCTTT.

V gene TRDV1 combines with J gene TRDJ1, with TRDD3 matching over 10 bases. Germline CDR1 and CDR2: TSWWSYY and QGS. The J segment lost 8 bases and the V segment lost 3 bases, leaving 6 bases of the junction unmatched. This CDR3 comprises 14 residues. The CDR3 reads CALGDSGDTSKLIF. The CDR3 nucleotides read TGTGCTCTTGGGGATTCGGGGGATACGTCCAAACTCATCTTT.

This chain uses TRDV1 with TRDJ1; 12 bases line up with TRDD3. The junction had 5 bases not matched to a gene; V was cut back by 1 base and J by 5 bases. Per germline, CDR1 TSWWSYY and CDR2 QGS. The CDR3 has 16 residues. DNA of the CDR3: TGTGCTCTTGGGGAACGGCCCTGGGGGATACGAGATAAACTCATCTTT. Protein sequence: CALGERPWGIRDKLIF.

This clone turned up a few times. J is TRDJ1 and V is TRDV1, with 7 bases matching TRDD3. Germline lookup yields CDR1 TSWWSYY and CDR2 QGS. The trim removed 2 bases at V and 0 bases at J, leaving 21 bases unmatched. The CDR3 runs 21 residues. The CDR3 DNA reads as TGTGCTCTTGGGGAATTCTCCCCTCGGCTGGGGGCCACCGGGTACACCGATAAACTCATCTTT. It specifies CALGEFSPRLGATGYTDKLIF.

The V call is TRDV1, the J call TRDJ1; D may be TRDD2 (5 bases). The germline gives CDR1 TSWWSYY, CDR2 QGS. The CDR3 extends over 14 amino acids. Trimming removed 4 bases from V and 6 bases from J, with 15 bases in between. CDR3 in amino acids: CALGVPTQPNKLIF. CDR3 DNA sequence: TGTGCTCTTGGGGTACCTACCCAACCGAATAAACTCATCTTT.

The chain recombines TRDV1 with TRDJ1, with TRDD3 matching over 10 bases. Germline loops: CDR1 TSWWSYY, CDR2 QGS. The CDR3 extends over 20 amino acids. V gave up 0 bases and J gave up 3 bases; unmatched junction bases: 16. CDR3 sequence: CALGELSYGTWGIPPDKLIF. The CDR3 DNA is TGTGCTCTTGGGGAACTCTCCTACGGAACATGGGGGATACCGCCCGATAAACTCATCTTT.

The rearrangement links TRDV1 to TRDJ1; D is perhaps TRDD2 or TRDD3 (7 bases each). CDR3 length: 18 residues. V was shortened by 5 bases and J by 1 base, with 23 bases between the two germline ends. CDR1 TSWWSYY and CDR2 QGS come from the germline V gene. For the CDR3, the DNA is TGTGCTCTTGGGACCCGACCTTCCTCGTCTGGGGGCACCGATAAACTCATCTTT. Translation: CALGTRPSSSGGTDKLIF.

The chain recombines TRDV1 with TRDJ1, with 11 bases matching TRDD3. With V trimmed by 0 bases and J by 1 base, 31 bases remained unmatched. This CDR3 has 26 residues. Looked up from germline, CDR1 is TSWWSYY and CDR2 is QGS. For the CDR3, the DNA is TGTGCTCTTGGGGAACTCTGTAGGGGGGAACACAGGCCCGAGGTTGGGGGATACGCGCCCACCGATAAACTCATCTTT. Translating gives CALGELCRGEHRPEVGGYAPTDKLIF.

This clone was detected only a few times. The chain carries TRDV1 and TRDJ1, with TRDD2 as a possible D gene (6 bases). Germline loops: CDR1 TSWWSYY, CDR2 QGS. This CDR3 has 18 amino acids. V shed 4 bases and J shed 5 bases, with 26 bases lying between them. In DNA, the CDR3 is TGTGCTCTTGGGGGTTCCTCCTACGAAGGGGGGCCGGGGGATAAACTCATCTTT. This encodes CALGGSSYEGGPGDKLIF.

This clone was counted between two and nine times. The rearrangement links TRDV1 to TRDJ1, with TRDD3 matching 8 bases. Per the germline V gene, CDR1 is TSWWSYY and CDR2 is QGS. V lost 0 bases to trimming and J lost 0 bases; unmatched junction nucleotides: 15. CDR3 length: 20 amino acids. CDR3 coding DNA: TGTGCTCTTGGGGAACTAGCGCCTGACCTTCTGGGGGACAACACCGATAAACTCATCTTT. It encodes CALGELAPDLLGDNTDKLIF.

The V call is TRDV1, the J call TRDJ1; TRDD3 matches at 9 bases. CDR3 length equals 20 residues. Germline V lookup: CDR1 TSWWSYY, CDR2 QGS. The J segment lost 0 bases and the V segment lost 2 bases, leaving 16 bases of the junction unmatched. The CDR3 spells CALGEYFWGYGNSYTDKLIF. CDR3 coding DNA: TGTGCTCTTGGGGAATACTTCTGGGGATACGGTAACTCTTACACCGATAAACTCATCTTT.

The V call is TRDV1, the J call TRDJ1, with 12 bases aligning to TRDD3. CDR3 length: 24 amino acids. Germline trimming cut 0 bases from V and 7 bases from J; bases unmatched to any gene: 30. Germline values: CDR1 TSWWSYY, CDR2 QGS. The CDR3 bases are TGTGCTCTTGGGGAACTGCAAGGGCCTGCCTTAATGTCGGTACTGGGGGATACAAGAATTAAACTCATCTTT. Amino acids: CALGELQGPALMSVLGDTRIKLIF.

This clone was found a few times. The J gene is TRDJ1, the V gene TRDV1; 9 bases match TRDD3. The germline V gene encodes CDR1 TSWWSYY and CDR2 QGS. The CDR3 loop spans 20 amino acids. V shed 2 bases and J 0 bases; nucleotides not matched to a gene: 16. CDR3: CALGEGRAPWGIAYTDKLIF. The CDR3 bases are TGTGCTCTTGGGGAAGGTCGCGCCCCTTGGGGGATAGCCTACACCGATAAACTCATCTTT.

The J gene is TRDJ1, the V gene TRDV1, with D maybe TRDD3 (5 bases). The CDR3 covers 20 residues. Germline assignment: CDR1 TSWWSYY and CDR2 QGS. The germline V and J ends were trimmed by 1 base and 1 base, with 25 bases remaining between them. The CDR3 region is CALGEPSFRISHYFTDKLIF. The CDR3 DNA is TGTGCTCTTGGGGAACCCAGTTTCAGGATATCCCATTACTTCACCGATAAACTCATCTTT.

This clone is a singleton in its sample. The junction does not match germline at one end; this may be a read error. Within the sample, other DNA sequences also encode this same CDR3. V gene TRDV1 combines with J gene TRDJ1; TRDD3 matches 7 bases. Germline V gives CDR1 TSWWSYY, CDR2 QGS. The CDR3 consists of 15 residues. The CDR3 spells CALGEFRGIPDKLIF. Written as DNA, the CDR3 is TGTGCTCTTGGGGAATTTCGGGGGATCCCCGATAAGCTCATCTTT.

To note about this clone: Relative to the germline gene, one junction end is altered; a read error may explain this. Other DNA sequences in this sample translate to the same CDR3. The genes are TRDV1 and TRDJ1; 7 nucleotides match TRDD3. Germline V gives CDR1 TSWWSYY, CDR2 QGS. The CDR3 runs to 16 residues. The CDR3: CALGEFMTWGTDKLIF. As DNA, the CDR3 is TGTGCTCTAGGGGAATTTATGACCTGGGGGACCGATAAACTCATCTTT.

The chain joins TRDV1 to TRDJ1, with 10 nucleotides matching TRDD3. CDR3 length equals 18 residues. V shed 1 base and J 2 bases; nucleotides not matched to a gene: 10. In germline, CDR1 is TSWWSYY, CDR2 QGS. The CDR3 is CALGERSAILGDTDKLIF. CDR3 DNA sequence: TGTGCTCTTGGGGAACGATCGGCCATACTGGGGGATACCGATAAACTCATCTTT.